Presented here are 15 T cell receptor beta chains from one specimen sequenced in a study of blood T cells in healthy people across ages. PCR was performed a second time for 7 to 11 cycles using a sample-barcoded 5' primer and a J-beta primer mix. TCRdb reprocessed the 5' RACE reads with MiXCR, giving one entry per CDR3 protein. The sample contains about 800,000 distinct CDR3 sequences, roughly 25% of which appear only once. These same data were also listed under a study on T cells of mothers and their children.

The sequencing sample was made of blood. These receptors all stem from a boy aged 5-17 years in good health.

This clonotype was seen a few times. The rearrangement uses TRBV7-9 and TRBJ1-4; D not certain. Trimming shortened V by 0 bases and J by 2 bases, and 10 bases separated the two germline ends. The CDR3 has 16 amino acids. The germline gives CDR1 SEHNR, CDR2 FQNEAQ (reference sequence). The chain's CDR3 is CASSLAQTLTNEKLFF. CDR3 nucleotide sequence: TGTGCCAGCAGCTTAGCTCAAACTTTGACTAATGAAAAACTGTTTTTT.

This clonotype was recorded a few times. The V and J genes are TRBV20-1 and TRBJ2-7; 11 nucleotides align to TRBD2. This CDR3 contains 15 residues. V was clipped by 0 bases and J by 6 bases; unmatched bases: 7. CDR1 and CDR2 (germline): DFQATT, SNEGSKA (reference sequence). CDR3: CSARDPTSGASEQYF. DNA for the CDR3: TGCAGTGCTAGAGATCCGACTAGCGGGGCAAGCGAGCAGTACTTC.

The V call is TRBV20-1, the J call TRBJ2-5; 7 positions agree with TRBD1. The DNA end lines up better with TRBJ2-7; the J call may be wrong. This CDR3 has 13 residues. CDR1 and CDR2 (germline): DFQATT, SNEGSKA (reference sequence). The CDR3 DNA reads TGCCTTGCTATTATAGGGGGCCCCAGCGAGCAGTACTTC. It yields the protein CLAIIGGPSEQYF.

This clonotype was observed a few times. The junction departs from germline at one end; a sequencing error may be responsible. The rearrangement links TRBV2 to TRBJ2-3; a weak D match, TRBD2 (7 bases). The CDR3 spans 16 residues. Germline V gene data show CDR1 as SNHLY and CDR2 as FYNNEI. CDR3 amino acids: CASSEDTRGATGTQYF. As DNA, the CDR3 is TGTGCCAGCAGTGAAGACACCCGGGGGGCCACAGGTACGCAGTATTTT.

The gene calls are TRBV5-1 and TRBJ2-1; TRBD2 might be the D (5 bases). Looked up from germline, CDR1 is SGHRS and CDR2 is YFSETQ. The CDR3 totals 12 residues. The V end lost 0 bases, the J end lost 9 bases, and 7 bases lay between the germline ends. CDR3 sequence reads: CASSLGSAEQFF. The CDR3 DNA reads as TGCGCCAGCAGCTTGGGTAGCGCTGAGCAGTTCTTC.

The V and J genes are TRBV29-1 and TRBJ1-1; TRBD1 matches at 9 bases. The CDR3 covers 14 residues. V trimming: 6 bases; J trimming: 6 bases; junction bases outside the gene matches: 11. Germline V CDR1 and CDR2: SQVTM, ANQGSEA. CDR3 in amino acids: CSVLRDREGAEAFF. The CDR3 region has the DNA TGCAGCGTCCTCCGGGACAGGGAGGGAGCTGAAGCTTTCTTT.

J is TRBJ2-5 and V is TRBV20-1; 9 positions match TRBD2. Trimming took 2 bases from V and 4 from J; bases not matched to a gene: 14. This CDR3 comprises 17 residues. Germline lookup yields CDR1 DFQATT and CDR2 SNEGSKA (reference sequence). In DNA, the CDR3 is TGCAGTGCTAGACCATTATCTAGCGGGGCCCTTCCAGAGACCCAGTACTTC. This sequence encodes CSARPLSSGALPETQYF.

This clonotype has just a few counts. V is TRBV19 and J is TRBJ2-3; D uncertain. This CDR3 is 14 amino acids long. Germline CDR1 reads LNHDA; CDR2 reads SQIVND (reference sequence). Trimming left V 3 bases short and J 0 bases short, with 7 bases between. CDR3 in amino acids: CASSIGPSTDTQYF. The CDR3 DNA is TGTGCCAGTAGTATCGGGCCTAGCACAGATACGCAGTATTTT.

This clonotype came up a few times. The chain recombines TRBV27 with TRBJ1-2; 9 bases align to TRBD1. Germline CDR1 reads MNHEY; CDR2 reads SMNVEV (reference sequence). V was clipped by 5 bases and J by 6 bases; unmatched bases: 10. This CDR3 contains 15 residues. CDR3 residues: CASSQRDRGLDGYTF. CDR3 in DNA: TGTGCCAGCAGTCAACGAGACAGGGGGTTGGATGGCTACACCTTC.

This clonotype has a handful of counts. The chain recombines TRBV7-3 with TRBJ2-1; 13 nucleotides match TRBD2. CDR1 and CDR2 (germline): SGHTA, FQGTGA. V was pared by 2 bases and J by 10 bases, with 2 bases of the junction left unmatched. There are 14 residues in the CDR3. This chain's CDR3 is CASSLWTSGGEQFF. CDR3 coding DNA: TGTGCCAGCAGCTTATGGACTAGCGGGGGAGAGCAGTTCTTC.

This clonotype was seen a few times. This chain links TRBV20-1 with TRBJ2-1; 8 nucleotides align to TRBD2. CDR3 length: 16 residues. Germline CDR1 is DFQATT and CDR2 is SNEGSKA (reference sequence). With 1 base clipped from V and 5 bases from J, the junction kept 10 bases outside the gene matches. The CDR3 region is CSARADVSGDHNEQFF. DNA of the CDR3: TGCAGTGCTAGAGCGGATGTTAGCGGGGATCACAATGAGCAGTTCTTC.

In this sample, this clonotype turned up a few times. This chain joins TRBV4-1 and TRBJ1-6; 7 bases align to TRBD1. The ends lost 0 bases at V and 1 base at J; junction bases unmatched: 12. This CDR3 has 20 residues. In germline, CDR1 is MGHRA, CDR2 YSYEKL. The CDR3 loop is CASSQDPGGGRSSYNSPLHF. In DNA form, the CDR3 reads TGCGCCAGCAGCCAAGATCCGGGAGGGGGCCGAAGTTCCTATAATTCACCCCTCCACTTT.

The chain carries TRBV29-1 and TRBJ2-7; 12 bases map to TRBD2. V was clipped by 7 bases and J by 7 bases; unmatched bases: 5. Germline-derived CDR1 and CDR2 are SQVTM and ANQGSEA. CDR3 length: 12 amino acids. The CDR3 nucleotides read TGCAGCGCCGGACTAGCGGGACCTGAGCAGTACTTC. Its translation: CSAGLAGPEQYF.

This rearrangement joins TRBV9 to TRBJ1-4; D is perhaps TRBD1 (6 bases). The length of the CDR3 is 14 residues. Trimming left V 3 bases short and J 11 bases short, with 17 bases between. Germline lookup yields CDR1 SGDLS and CDR2 YYNGEE. In nucleotides, the CDR3 is TGTGCCAGCAGCGCAGACGGGGCAGGGGAGAAACTGTTTTTT. Translated: CASSADGAGEKLFF.

This chain uses TRBV10-3 with TRBJ2-3, with TRBD1 as a possible D gene (6 bases). V lost 11 bases and J 0 bases, leaving 12 bases between the germline ends. CDR3 size: 13 residues. Germline V gene data show CDR1 as ENHRY and CDR2 as SYGVKD. The CDR3 region is CALSRGSTDTQYF. CDR3 nucleotide sequence: TGTGCCTTAAGTAGGGGGAGCACAGATACGCAGTATTTT.